One sample yielded the 32 T cell receptor beta chains listed below, sequenced in a study of graft-versus-host responses after intestinal transplantation. The data were produced by immunoSEQ multiplex PCR, yet TCRdb's version contains in-frame clones alone and is incomplete. The data show more than 12,000 clones, with roughly 28% seen just once and 3% to 4.5% held by the top ten. This sample comprised alloreactive CD4+ T cells from a mixed lymphocyte reaction culture, obtained before intestinal transplant. As to subset: CFSE-low proliferating T cells sorted from roughly 6-day pre-transplant mixed lymphocyte reaction (GvH or HvG direction). Receptor source: a human patient who received an intestinal transplant.

This clone is labeled medium-sized. V is TRBV19 and J is TRBJ2-5; D possibly corresponds to TRBD1 (6 bases). Germline V gene lookup returns CDR1 LNHDA and CDR2 SQIVND (reference sequence). There are 12 residues in the CDR3. With 10 bases removed from V and 5 bases from J, the gap between germline ends came to 14 bases. This chain's CDR3 is CATRGPRETQYF. The CDR3 DNA is TGTGCCACCAGGGGTCCCCGGGAGACCCAGTACTTC.

This clone was seen only a few times. The chain has TRBV6-5 and TRBJ1-2; 9 bases map to TRBD1. The CDR3 is 14 residues long. Germline V gives CDR1 MNHEY, CDR2 SVGAGI. V trimming: 5 bases; J trimming: 5 bases; junction bases outside the gene matches: 6. In nucleotides, the CDR3 is TGTGCCAGCAGTCGGGACAGGGTGGGATATGGCTACACCTTC. This codes for CASSRDRVGYGYTF.

The chain couples TRBV9 to TRBJ1-5; unclear D gene. Germline-derived CDR1 and CDR2 are SGDLS and YYNGEE. The V end lost 3 bases, the J end lost 2 bases, and 9 bases lay between the germline ends. There are 14 residues in the CDR3. CDR3 region: CASSEGRGNQPQHF. The CDR3 DNA sequence: TGTGCCAGCAGCGAGGGAAGGGGCAATCAGCCCCAGCATTTT.

By proportion, this clone is medium-sized (0.01 to 0.1%). The V call is TRBV6-5, the J call TRBJ1-1, with a possible D match to TRBD1 (6 bases). The CDR3 extends over 16 amino acids. Trimming cost V 4 bases and J 2 bases, with 17 bases left between them. CDR1 is MNHEY, CDR2 SVGAGI, per germline. This CDR3 is CASSSLWTAKNTEAFF. CDR3 DNA sequence: TGTGCCAGCAGTTCCCTCTGGACAGCCAAAAACACTGAAGCTTTCTTT.

There are a few counts of this clone. The J gene is TRBJ2-1, the V gene TRBV5-1; 13 nucleotides align to TRBD2. CDR1 is SGHRS and CDR2 is YFSETQ in the germline V gene. The ends lost 7 bases at V and 1 base at J; junction bases unmatched: 11. CDR3 length equals 18 residues. Written as DNA, the CDR3 is TGCGCCAGCGGCACCAGGACTAGCGGGAGAGCTTCCTACAATGAGCAGTTCTTC. It yields the protein CASGTRTSGRASYNEQFF.

The V call is TRBV7-2, the J call TRBJ2-7; 9 positions agree with TRBD1. The CDR3 covers 15 residues. The germline CDR1 and CDR2 sequences are SGHTA and FQGNSA. Unmatched junction bases numbered 8, after V lost 5 bases and J lost 3 bases. CDR3 in amino acids: CASSARTGAIYEQYF. The CDR3 nucleotides are TGTGCCAGCAGCGCTCGGACAGGGGCCATCTACGAGCAGTACTTC.

The table lists this clone with a few counts. The chain joins TRBV5-1 to TRBJ1-2, with D tentatively TRBD1 (6 bases). Germline assignment: CDR1 SGHRS and CDR2 YFSETQ. Trimming took off 5 bases at V and 1 base at J, with 12 bases between the two ends. This CDR3 contains 14 residues. The CDR3 sequence is CASSRGADNYGYTF. The CDR3 region has the DNA TGCGCCAGCAGTCGGGGGGCTGATAACTATGGCTACACCTTC.

By sample fraction, this clone is medium-sized. The gene calls are TRBV5-1 and TRBJ2-5; unclear D gene. V lost 0 bases and J lost 2, with 11 bases in between. The CDR3 is 15 amino acids. Germline assignment: CDR1 SGHRS and CDR2 YFSETQ. The CDR3 nucleotides read TGCGCCAGCAGCTTGGCCACCCAGACGCAAGAGACCCAGTACTTC. Translated: CASSLATQTQETQYF.

The CDR3 here is CASSSISQGSSYNEQFF. The CDR3 nucleotides read TGCGCCAGCAGCTCGATATCGCAGGGAAGCTCCTACAATGAGCAGTTCTTC. The rearrangement joins TRBV5-1 to TRBJ2-1; TRBD1 is a possible D gene (5 bases). In germline, CDR1 is SGHRS, CDR2 YFSETQ. Deletions cut 3 bases from V and 0 bases from J, with 16 bases between. The CDR3 has 17 amino acids.

V is TRBV19 and J is TRBJ2-5, with 8 positions matching TRBD1. Germline V gives CDR1 LNHDA, CDR2 SQIVND (reference sequence). This CDR3 has 15 residues. The trim removed 5 bases at V and 2 bases at J, leaving 7 bases unmatched. The CDR3 nucleotides are TGTGCCAGTAGTTTACAGGGGGTACGTCAAGAGACCCAGTACTTC. Amino acid sequence: CASSLQGVRQETQYF.

This clone came up a few times. The chain employs TRBV20-1 and TRBJ1-1, with no clear D. V lost 3 bases and J 10 bases, leaving 9 bases between the germline ends. Germline V lookup: CDR1 DFQATT, CDR2 SNEGSKA (reference sequence). The CDR3 is made up of 10 amino acids. The DNA for the CDR3 is TGCAGTGCTAGTTCGGGGAGAGCTTTCTTT. Translating gives CSASSGRAFF.

This clone was detected only a few times. The J gene is TRBJ1-6, the V gene TRBV30, with no clear D. This CDR3 contains 14 residues. Looked up from germline, CDR1 is GTSNPN and CDR2 is SVGIG (reference sequence). Trimming took off 2 bases at V and 8 bases at J, with 13 bases between the two ends. The CDR3 loop reads CAWSLTLEHSPLHF. The CDR3, as DNA: TGTGCCTGGAGTCTGACACTAGAACATTCACCCCTCCACTTT.

In this sample, this clone is medium-sized. The chain recombines TRBV5-6 with TRBJ2-7; 10 nucleotides align to TRBD2. The germline CDR1 and CDR2 sequences are SGHDT and YYEEEE. The CDR3 extends over 15 amino acids. Losses at the gene ends were 4 bases for V and 4 bases for J; bases not matched to a gene: 8. CDR3 region: CASSVTSGATYEQYF. The CDR3 DNA sequence: TGTGCCAGCAGCGTAACTAGCGGGGCTACGTACGAGCAGTACTTC.

V and J are TRBV6-6 and TRBJ1-5; no clear D. The CDR3 runs to 11 residues. Trimming removed 6 bases from V and 4 bases from J, with 4 bases in between. Germline V gene lookup returns CDR1 MNHNY and CDR2 SVGAGI (reference sequence). The CDR3 sequence is CASSINQPQHF. Written as DNA, the CDR3 is TGTGCCAGCAGCATAAATCAGCCCCAGCATTTT.

The genes are TRBV28 and TRBJ2-5, with 13 bases identical to TRBD2. Germline assignment: CDR1 MDHEN and CDR2 SYDVKM. This CDR3 spans 15 amino acids. The trim removed 2 bases at V and 5 bases at J, leaving 2 bases unmatched. CDR3 sequence: CASSLGGLAGETQYF. The CDR3 nucleotides are TGTGCCAGCAGTTTAGGGGGACTAGCGGGGGAGACCCAGTACTTC.

The CDR3 loop is CASTPGTSGTGGELFF. In DNA form, the CDR3 reads TGTGCCAGCACCCCCGGGACTAGCGGGACTGGCGGGGAGCTGTTTTTT. V gene TRBV7-2 combines with J gene TRBJ2-2; 13 bases agree with TRBD2. The germline gives CDR1 SGHTA, CDR2 FQGNSA. The J segment lost 7 bases and the V segment lost 7 bases, leaving 9 bases of the junction unmatched. This CDR3 is 16 amino acids long.

V and J are TRBV30 and TRBJ2-7, with TRBD2 as a possible D gene (6 bases). V was pared by 2 bases and J by 2 bases, with 13 bases between. CDR1 and CDR2 from the germline V gene are GTSNPN and SVGIG (reference sequence). The CDR3 covers 14 residues. Written as DNA, the CDR3 is TGTGCCTGGAGTACGGCAGGGAGGACCTACGAGCAGTACTTC. Translating gives CAWSTAGRTYEQYF.

This clone is medium-sized by share. The chain links TRBV6-6 to TRBJ1-3; the D gene is possibly TRBD1 (6 bases). CDR3 size: 16 residues. Trimming stripped 5 bases from V and 0 bases from J, with 14 bases between. The germline gives CDR1 MNHNY, CDR2 SVGAGI (reference sequence). CDR3 in amino acids: CASSPRTAASGNTIYF. The CDR3, as DNA: TGTGCCAGCAGTCCGAGGACAGCCGCCTCTGGAAACACCATATATTTT.

This clone has a handful of counts. The chain has TRBV6-1 and TRBJ2-7; D could derive from TRBD1 or TRBD2 (5 bases each). The CDR3 spans 12 residues. V was shortened by 6 bases and J by 8 bases, with 14 bases between the two germline ends. Germline CDR1 is MNHNS and CDR2 is SASEGT. DNA for the CDR3: TGTGCCAGCAGGGGGACGGAAGCTAAGCAGTACTTC. This sequence encodes CASRGTEAKQYF.

The J gene is TRBJ1-2, the V gene TRBV18; no reliable D call. CDR1 and CDR2 from the germline V gene are KGHSH and LQKENI. CDR3 size: 13 residues. V gave up 4 bases and J gave up 4 bases, with 10 bases separating them. The DNA for the CDR3 is TGTGCCAGCTCACTCGGACTGAGCTATGGCTACACCTTC. This codes for CASSLGLSYGYTF. Full variable domain (missing parts from reference TRBV18 and TRBJ1-2): NAGVMQNPRHLVRRRGQEARLRCSPMKGHSHVYWYRQLPEEGLKFMVYLQKENIIDESGMPKERFSAEFPKEGPSILRIQQVVRGDSAAYFCASSLGLSYGYTFGSGTRLTVV.

This chain uses TRBV7-6 with TRBJ2-2; 14 bases match TRBD2. The germline V gene encodes CDR1 SGHVS and CDR2 FNYEAQ. The CDR3 consists of 19 residues. Trimming cost V 4 bases and J 2 bases; bases outside gene matches: 9. CDR3 protein: CASSSRLAGGRTNTGELFF. In nucleotides, the CDR3 is TGTGCCAGCAGCTCTCGACTAGCGGGAGGGCGTACCAACACCGGGGAGCTGTTTTTT.

In this sample, this clone is large. Within the sample, other DNA sequences also encode this same CDR3. V usage is TRBV4-1 and J usage is TRBJ2-5, with D maybe TRBD1 (6 bases). Per the germline V gene, CDR1 is MGHRA and CDR2 is YSYEKL. The CDR3 spans 16 residues. The ends were cut back, 3 bases at V and 4 bases at J, with 18 bases in the middle. DNA for the CDR3: TGCGCCAGCAGCCATTTGGCTTTGCAGGGGAGAGAGACCCAGTACTTC. Its protein is CASSHLALQGRETQYF.

V is TRBV5-6 and J is TRBJ1-2, with D possibly being TRBD1 (6 bases). V was trimmed by 4 bases and J by 3 bases, leaving 19 bases between them. CDR1 and CDR2 from the germline V gene are SGHDT and YYEEEE. The CDR3 loop spans 16 amino acids. CDR3 protein: CASSQKTGTVDYGYTF. As DNA, the CDR3 is TGTGCCAGCAGCCAAAAAACAGGGACCGTCGACTATGGCTACACCTTC.

The chain recombines TRBV28 with TRBJ1-3, with 7 bases aligning to TRBD1. CDR1 MDHEN and CDR2 SYDVKM come from the germline V gene. After removal of 6 bases from V and 0 bases from J, the junction contained 8 bases not matched to a gene. The CDR3 contains 16 residues. In DNA form, the CDR3 reads TGTGCCAGCAGGCGACAGGGAGGAACCTCTGGAAACACCATATATTTT. It translates to CASRRQGGTSGNTIYF.

This clone has only a few counts. The rearrangement joins TRBV6-6 to TRBJ2-6, with D tentatively TRBD1 (5 bases). CDR3 length equals 15 residues. Trimming pared 2 bases from V and 4 bases from J, leaving 9 bases between. Germline-derived CDR1 and CDR2 are MNHNY and SVGAGI (reference sequence). The CDR3 region has the DNA TGTGCCAGCAGTTACCAGGGCATAGGGGCCAACGTCCTGACTTTC. Its translation: CASSYQGIGANVLTF.

In this sample, this clone turned up a few times. The genes are TRBV7-8 and TRBJ1-4; maybe TRBD1 (5 bases). V dropped 2 bases and J dropped 7 bases, with 5 bases sitting between them. Looked up from germline, CDR1 is SGHVS and CDR2 is FQNEAQ. The CDR3 contains 12 residues. As DNA, the CDR3 is TGTGCCAGCAGCTTACAGGGTGAAAAACTGTTTTTT. Protein sequence: CASSLQGEKLFF.

The rearrangement links TRBV10-1 to TRBJ2-5, with TRBD1 matching 8 bases. V was clipped by 0 bases and J by 4 bases; unmatched bases: 1. The CDR3 is 14 amino acids. Germline V gene data show CDR1 as WNHNN and CDR2 as SYGVQD (reference sequence). CDR3 DNA sequence: TGCGCCAGCAGTGAGTCAGGGACAGGAGAGACCCAGTACTTC. It translates to CASSESGTGETQYF.

The chain recombines TRBV18 with TRBJ2-2; D unclear. Germline V gene sequence: CDR1 KGHSH, CDR2 LQKENI. This CDR3 comprises 16 residues. V was clipped by 3 bases and J by 3 bases, with 14 bases between them. This CDR3 reads CASSPLHSEYTGELFF. CDR3 coding DNA: TGTGCCAGCTCACCCCTCCATTCAGAGTACACCGGGGAGCTGTTTTTT. Variable domain in full (rest from reference TRBV18 and TRBJ2-2): NAGVMQNPRHLVRRRGQEARLRCSPMKGHSHVYWYRQLPEEGLKFMVYLQKENIIDESGMPKERFSAEFPKEGPSILRIQQVVRGDSAAYFCASSPLHSEYTGELFFGEGSRLTVL.

This sequence joins TRBV4-2 and TRBJ2-7, with D unresolved. The CDR3 covers 15 residues. Germline CDR1 is LGHNA and CDR2 is YNFKEQ. Trimming left V 5 bases short and J 7 bases short, with 21 bases between. The CDR3 here is CASSLEVGTRGEQYF. The DNA of the CDR3 is TGTGCCAGCAGCTTAGAGGTAGGCACCCGTGGGGAGCAGTACTTC.

Worth noting for this clone: Relative to the germline gene, one junction end is altered; a read error may explain this. The chain links TRBV28 to TRBJ2-2; TRBD1 agrees at 8 bases. The CDR3 consists of 19 residues. From germline, CDR1 is MDHEN and CDR2 SYDVKM. The CDR3 region is CASSSTGTGGRVNTGELFF. The CDR3 bases are TGTGCCAGCAGTTCAACCGGGACAGGTGGAAGGGTGAACACGGGGGAGCTGTTTTTT.

V and J are TRBV11-3 and TRBJ2-3; D assignment may be TRBD1 or TRBD2 (5 bases each). The CDR3 runs to 14 residues. Per germline, CDR1 SGHNT and CDR2 YENEEA. The ends were cut back, 5 bases at V and 6 bases at J, with 15 bases in the middle. CDR3 nucleotides: TGTGCCAGCAGCCATCCCGGGGCCCCCGATACGCAGTATTTT. It yields the protein CASSHPGAPDTQYF.

The V and J genes are TRBV27 and TRBJ2-1; D possibly uses TRBD1 or TRBD2 (5 bases each). There are 16 residues in the CDR3. V dropped 4 bases and J dropped 0 bases, with 13 bases sitting between them. Germline values: CDR1 MNHEY, CDR2 SMNVEV (reference sequence). The CDR3 spells CASSYAGARSYNEQFF. In nucleotides, the CDR3 is TGTGCCAGCAGTTATGCCGGGGCCCGCTCCTACAATGAGCAGTTCTTC.